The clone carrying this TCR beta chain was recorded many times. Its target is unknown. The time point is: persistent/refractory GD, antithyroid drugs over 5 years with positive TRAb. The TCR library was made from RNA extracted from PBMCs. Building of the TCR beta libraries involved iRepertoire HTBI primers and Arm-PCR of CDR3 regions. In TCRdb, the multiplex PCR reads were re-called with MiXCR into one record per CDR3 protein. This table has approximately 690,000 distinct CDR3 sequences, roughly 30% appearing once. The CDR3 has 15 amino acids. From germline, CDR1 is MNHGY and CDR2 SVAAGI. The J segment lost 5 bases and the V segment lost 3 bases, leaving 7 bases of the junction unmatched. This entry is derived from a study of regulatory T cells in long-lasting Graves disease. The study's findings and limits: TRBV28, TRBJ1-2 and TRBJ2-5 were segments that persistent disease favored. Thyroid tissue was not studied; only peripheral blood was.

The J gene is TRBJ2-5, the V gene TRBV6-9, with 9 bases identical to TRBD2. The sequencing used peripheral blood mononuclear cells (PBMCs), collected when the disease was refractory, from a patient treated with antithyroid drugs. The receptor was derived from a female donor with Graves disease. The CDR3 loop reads CASSYETSGRETQYF. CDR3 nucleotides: TGTGCCAGCAGTTACGAGACTAGCGGCCGGGAGACCCAGTACTTC.